This T cell receptor (beta chain) was profiled in a study of blood T cell repertoires in COVID-19. Whole-study context: Some COVID-19 samples were acute and others convalescent; all came from the United States, Italy and Spain.

As originally analysed: Counts of nucleated cells, estimated from reference gene primer amplification, were obtained. Sequenced by immunoSEQ multiplex PCR; TCRdb stores in-frame clones only, minus some. V, J and clone size are taken as reported in that table, and D and trimming were inferred from the DNA itself. There are 180,000 or so clones in the sample; roughly 79% occur only once, and approximately 10% lies in the top ten. V lost 5 bases, J lost 5 bases, and 12 bases lay in between. This CDR3 comprises 12 residues. CDR1 is GTSNPN, CDR2 SVGIG, per germline (reference sequence). The J gene is TRBJ1-1, the V gene TRBV30, with D hard to call. Specimen: peripheral blood. This clonotype was sampled from a woman in her forties with COVID-19, enrolled during active disease. The CDR3 DNA reads TGTGCCTGGGACATAAGAACAACTGAAGCTTTCTTT. It encodes CAWDIRTTEAFF.